This note documents a single T cell receptor beta chain sequence. Its antigen is undetermined. This sample stems from a study of blood T cells in healthy people across ages. With a J-beta primer mix and a sample-barcoded 5' primer, a second PCR ran about 7 to 12 cycles. TCRdb called the 5' RACE reads again in MiXCR, with one record for every CDR3 protein. The sample yields under 1,000,000 distinct CDR3 sequences, 35% to 60% seen once. Study-level points and caveats: Calculation of diversity from one million T cells yielded estimates considered to be underestimates. The long-lived group displayed more naive CD4+ cells, plus higher diversity, than the aged donors did.

V was shortened by 5 bases and J by 3 bases, with 11 bases between the two germline ends. The CDR3 has 14 residues. Specimen: blood. The chain links TRBV12-3 or TRBV12-4 to TRBJ1-5; D not resolved. The sequence derives from a man of 80 years or more in good health. DNA of the CDR3: TGTGCCAGCAGTCGCGGAGGGAACAATCAGCCCCAGCATTTT. This codes for CASSRGGNNQPQHF.